The 28 T cell receptor beta chains below come from one sample, sequenced in a study of Ad26.COV2.S vaccination and SARS-CoV-2 variants. The repertoire was sequenced with immunoSEQ multiplex PCR; TCRdb's copy has only in-frame clones and lacks some. The sample yields 85,000 to 120,000 clones, about 78% seen once. This sample comprised peripheral blood, obtained after recovery from COVID-19. The receptors shown here come from a human donor who had recovered from COVID-19.

This rearrangement joins TRBV28 to TRBJ1-3; 8 nucleotides match TRBD1. CDR1 and CDR2 from the germline V gene are MDHEN and SYDVKM. This CDR3 comprises 15 residues. Trimming at V came to 5 bases and at J to 6 bases, leaving 9 bases not matched to a gene. The chain's CDR3 is CASSPTGDMANTIYF. The CDR3 coding sequence is TGTGCCAGCAGTCCGACAGGGGACATGGCAAACACCATATATTTT.

This rearrangement joins TRBV6-5 to TRBJ1-4; D is possibly TRBD1 (5 bases). The CDR3 covers 15 residues. The germline V gene encodes CDR1 MNHEY and CDR2 SVGAGI. The V and J ends lost 5 bases and 0 bases respectively, with 10 bases between them. The DNA of the CDR3 is TGTGCCAGCAGTACCGGGGGTGCAACTAATGAAAAACTGTTTTTT. It yields the protein CASSTGGATNEKLFF.

This clone has only a few counts. The V and J genes are TRBV3-1 (or the pseudogene TRBV3-2) and TRBJ2-7; 10 bases align to TRBD1. The CDR3 is 12 residues long. V lost 6 bases, J lost 9 bases, and 5 bases stayed unmatched. CDR1 and CDR2 from the germline V gene are LGHDT and YNNKEL (reference sequence). CDR3 DNA: TGTGCCAGCAGGGGACAGGGGTTCGGGCAGTACTTC. Encoded protein: CASRGQGFGQYF.

In its sample, this clone was seen once. The genes are TRBV4-2 and TRBJ1-1; D is undetermined. The CDR3 spans 14 residues. The V gene lost 2 bases and the J gene lost 3 bases, with 10 bases spanning the gap. From germline, CDR1 is LGHNA and CDR2 YNFKEQ. CDR3 DNA: TGTGCCAGCAGCCAATTGGGCCGTGACACTGAAGCTTTCTTT. Translating gives CASSQLGRDTEAFF.

The chain uses TRBV5-1 and TRBJ2-2; 13 positions agree with TRBD2. V lost 4 bases, J lost 7 bases, and 10 bases stayed unmatched. The CDR3 loop spans 17 amino acids. CDR1 and CDR2 (germline): SGHRS, YFSETQ. The CDR3 protein is CASSPGLAGFENGELFF. The CDR3 nucleotides are TGCGCCAGCAGCCCGGGACTAGCGGGGTTCGAGAACGGGGAGCTGTTTTTT.

This chain uses TRBV5-1 with TRBJ1-1; D possibly corresponds to TRBD1 (6 bases). V lost 3 bases and J lost 3, with 12 bases in between. Germline V gene sequence: CDR1 SGHRS, CDR2 YFSETQ. CDR3 length: 14 amino acids. The CDR3 DNA is TGCGCCAGCAGCTCTGGACAGACGTACACTGAAGCTTTCTTT. Protein: CASSSGQTYTEAFF.

The V call is TRBV24-1, the J call TRBJ2-7; D is uncertain. V lost 4 bases to trimming and J lost 6 bases, with 15 bases between them. The CDR3 totals 14 residues. Germline V CDR1 and CDR2: KGHDR, SFDVKD. Here the CDR3 DNA reads TGTGCCACCAGTGACCGTCTTGGGATCGGCGAGCAGTACTTC. It codes for CATSDRLGIGEQYF.

This CDR3 is CASSLAPGGDSYEQYF. CDR3 sequence (DNA): TGTGCCAGCAGCTTAGCCCCCGGGGGGGACTCCTACGAGCAGTACTTC. The gene calls are TRBV7-2 and TRBJ2-7; the match to TRBD2 covers 8 bases. Germline trimming cut 0 bases from V and 0 bases from J; bases unmatched to any gene: 4. Germline CDR1 SGHTA, CDR2 FQGNSA. The CDR3 runs to 16 residues.

This chain uses TRBV6-5 with TRBJ2-5; no firm D call. The germline V gene has CDR1 MNHEY and CDR2 SVGAGI. The V gene lost 5 bases and the J gene lost 3 bases, with 10 bases spanning the gap. This CDR3 region has 13 residues. CDR3 protein: CASSLGIKETQYF. The CDR3 nucleotides read TGTGCCAGCAGTCTGGGGATAAAAGAGACCCAGTACTTC.

The table lists this clone with a few counts. The chain combines TRBV6-1 with TRBJ1-6; tentative D call: TRBD1 (5 bases). The CDR3 has 15 residues. V lost 0 bases and J lost 9, with 12 bases in between. The germline gives CDR1 MNHNS, CDR2 SASEGT. The CDR3 bases are TGTGCCAGCAGTGAAGCGCGGGGGGGGAGTTCACCCCTCCACTTT. Encoded protein: CASSEARGGSSPLHF.

J is TRBJ1-5 and V is TRBV11-2, with D unclear. Germline V CDR1 and CDR2: SGHAT, FQNNGV. Trimming shortened V by 0 bases and J by 2 bases, and 8 bases separated the two germline ends. This CDR3 region has 15 residues. The CDR3 region has the DNA TGTGCCAGCAGCTTAGATCCGAATGGCAATCAGCCCCAGCATTTT. It is translated as CASSLDPNGNQPQHF.

The chain joins TRBV6-5 to TRBJ2-2; TRBD2 is a possible D gene (5 bases). V lost 0 bases and J 6 bases, leaving 8 bases between the germline ends. Germline V gene sequence: CDR1 MNHEY, CDR2 SVGAGI. This CDR3 is 14 amino acids long. CDR3 amino acids: CASSYSGVAGELFF. CDR3 in DNA: TGTGCCAGCAGTTACTCGGGAGTGGCCGGGGAGCTGTTTTTT.

The gene calls are TRBV19 and TRBJ1-2, with D maybe TRBD1 (5 bases). Deletions cut 1 base from V and 1 base from J, with 19 bases between. Germline V gives CDR1 LNHDA, CDR2 SQIVND (reference sequence). The CDR3 has 18 amino acids. The chain's CDR3 is CASSIGGDRKGGNYGYTF. The CDR3 nucleotides are TGTGCCAGTAGTATAGGGGGCGACAGAAAAGGAGGTAACTATGGCTACACCTTC.

This clone was recorded a few times. The genes are TRBV7-9 and TRBJ1-6; possible D gene TRBD1, 6 bases. V was cut by 4 bases and J by 8 bases, with 12 bases left in between. The CDR3 is 14 amino acids. Per germline, CDR1 SEHNR and CDR2 FQNEAQ (reference sequence). CDR3 nucleotides: TGTGCCAGCAGCTCCAGGGGCAGCTATTCACCCCTCCACTTT. It yields the protein CASSSRGSYSPLHF.

The chain uses TRBV9 and TRBJ2-3; the D gene could be TRBD1 or TRBD2 (5 bases each). CDR1 and CDR2 from the germline V gene are SGDLS and YYNGEE. Trimming stripped 0 bases from V and 5 bases from J, with 16 bases between. CDR3 size: 16 residues. The CDR3 here is CASSVGSTGPGDTQYF. CDR3 bases: TGTGCCAGCAGCGTAGGGAGTACGGGGCCGGGAGATACGCAGTATTTT.

In its sample, this clone was seen many times. The genes are TRBV20-1 and TRBJ1-5; D gene ambiguous. Germline loops: CDR1 DFQATT, CDR2 SNEGSKA (reference sequence). This CDR3 is 15 amino acids long. The V end was cut by 3 bases, the J end by 4 bases, with 16 bases between. The CDR3 bases are TGCAGTGCTAGTGTTCTCCCAGGAAGTAATCAGCCCCAGCATTTT. It translates to CSASVLPGSNQPQHF.

This rearrangement joins TRBV19 to TRBJ2-7; 8 bases line up with TRBD1. CDR3 length: 15 residues. Trimming at V came to 1 base and at J to 7 bases, leaving 9 bases not matched to a gene. Germline V lookup: CDR1 LNHDA, CDR2 SQIVND (reference sequence). Written as DNA, the CDR3 is TGTGCCAGTAGTATAGCGAGGACAGGGAGTGGTGAGCAGTACTTC. Translated: CASSIARTGSGEQYF.

This rearrangement joins TRBV11-2 to TRBJ1-1; 8 nucleotides agree with TRBD1. The CDR3 is made up of 13 amino acids. J gave up 4 bases and V 6 bases, and 4 bases lay outside the gene matches. Germline-derived CDR1 and CDR2 are SGHAT and FQNNGV. For the CDR3, the DNA is TGTGCCAGCAGGTTGGACAGGGCCACTGAAGCTTTCTTT. This gives the protein CASRLDRATEAFF.

The rearrangement uses TRBV11-2 and TRBJ2-2; D might be TRBD1 (5 bases). Germline V lookup: CDR1 SGHAT, CDR2 FQNNGV. V gave up 5 bases and J gave up 5 bases, with 12 bases separating them. The CDR3 sequence is 14 residues long. The CDR3 DNA reads as TGTGCCAGCAGCCGACAGTCAAGGACCGGGGAGCTGTTTTTT. This gives the protein CASSRQSRTGELFF.

The rearrangement links TRBV28 to TRBJ1-5; 9 bases are a match to TRBD1. Germline loops: CDR1 MDHEN, CDR2 SYDVKM. The CDR3 consists of 13 residues. V trimming: 9 bases; J trimming: 3 bases; junction bases outside the gene matches: 3. The CDR3 DNA sequence: TGTGCCAGTGGACAGGGGAACAATCAGCCCCAGCATTTT. Translation: CASGQGNNQPQHF. Together with reference TRBV28 and TRBJ1-5, the CDR3 gives the full variable domain: DVKVTQSSRYLVKRTGEKVFLECVQDMDHENMFWYRQDPGLGLRLIYFSYDVKMKEKGDIPEGYSVSREKKERFSLILESASTNQTSMYLCASGQGNNQPQHFGDGTRLSIL.

V usage is TRBV19 and J usage is TRBJ1-2; 7 bases match TRBD1. CDR1 and CDR2 from the germline V gene are LNHDA and SQIVND (reference sequence). The CDR3 consists of 15 residues. V shed 10 bases, J shed 6 bases, and the junction held 17 bases outside the gene matches. The CDR3 is CATTGTDAFSDGYTF. CDR3 sequence (DNA): TGTGCCACAACCGGGACAGACGCATTCTCGGATGGCTACACCTTC. Combining the CDR3 with reference TRBV19 and TRBJ1-2 gives the whole variable domain DGGITQSPKYLFRKEGQNVTLSCEQNLNHDAMYWYRQDPGQGLRLIYYSQIVNDFQKGDIAEGYSVSREKKESFPLTVTSAQKNPTAFYLCATTGTDAFSDGYTFGSGTRLTVV.

This clone was seen at least ten times. The chain carries TRBV10-2 and TRBJ2-7; a possible D gene is TRBD2 (6 bases). This CDR3 contains 14 residues. Trimming removed 6 bases from V and 6 bases from J, with 18 bases in between. Germline CDR1 and CDR2: WSHSY and SAAADI. CDR3 amino acids: CASSGSTRGSEQYF. CDR3 DNA sequence: TGCGCCAGCAGCGGCTCGACGCGGGGTAGCGAGCAGTACTTC.

The V call is TRBV5-1, the J call TRBJ2-7; 8 bases are shared with TRBD1. V was pared by 6 bases and J by 4 bases, with 12 bases of the junction left unmatched. Germline CDR1 is SGHRS and CDR2 is YFSETQ. CDR3 length equals 15 residues. Written as DNA, the CDR3 is TGCGCCAGCAAAGGACAGGGAACCGAAGGATACGAGCAGTACTTC. This translates into CASKGQGTEGYEQYF.

This clone was seen more than once but under ten times. The chain is built from TRBV5-3 and TRBJ2-7; 9 bases agree with TRBD1. TRBV5-3 is identified as an open reading frame with a role that is uncertain. CDR3 length equals 17 residues. V lost 3 bases, J lost 4 bases, and 14 bases stayed unmatched. The CDR3 DNA reads TGTGCCAGAAGCTGCCCGGGACAGGGAGGCTTACCGTACGAGCAGTACTTC. This gives the protein CARSCPGQGGLPYEQYF.

The chain employs TRBV19 and TRBJ1-2; no definite D call. Germline V lookup: CDR1 LNHDA, CDR2 SQIVND (reference sequence). Trimming stripped 8 bases from V and 8 bases from J, with 9 bases between. The CDR3 runs 10 residues. DNA of the CDR3: TGTGCCAGTGGATCCGTCGGCTACACCTTC. This sequence encodes CASGSVGYTF.

The chain has TRBV9 and TRBJ2-5; a possible D gene is TRBD1 (5 bases). CDR1 SGDLS and CDR2 YYNGEE come from the germline V gene. The CDR3 is 14 amino acids. The V gene lost 0 bases and the J gene lost 5 bases, with 11 bases spanning the gap. CDR3 nucleotides: TGTGCCAGCAGCGTAGGGCAGGGAAGCGAGACCCAGTACTTC. Protein: CASSVGQGSETQYF.

This chain joins TRBV14 and TRBJ1-2; unclear D gene. The CDR3 is 12 amino acids. Trimming pared 4 bases from V and 8 bases from J, leaving 11 bases between. Germline V gene lookup returns CDR1 SGHDN and CDR2 FVKESK. CDR3 in DNA: TGTGCCAGCAGCCCCGGTACGCAGGGCTACACCTTC. This translates into CASSPGTQGYTF.

This clone was seen more than once but under ten times. The chain couples TRBV10-1 to TRBJ2-1; the match to TRBD2 covers 10 bases. The trim removed 5 bases at V and 9 bases at J, leaving 7 bases unmatched. The CDR3 extends over 14 amino acids. Germline values: CDR1 WNHNN, CDR2 SYGVQD (reference sequence). CDR3 loop: CASSTAGGPTEQFF. CDR3 DNA: TGCGCCAGCAGTACAGCGGGGGGGCCCACTGAGCAGTTCTTC.